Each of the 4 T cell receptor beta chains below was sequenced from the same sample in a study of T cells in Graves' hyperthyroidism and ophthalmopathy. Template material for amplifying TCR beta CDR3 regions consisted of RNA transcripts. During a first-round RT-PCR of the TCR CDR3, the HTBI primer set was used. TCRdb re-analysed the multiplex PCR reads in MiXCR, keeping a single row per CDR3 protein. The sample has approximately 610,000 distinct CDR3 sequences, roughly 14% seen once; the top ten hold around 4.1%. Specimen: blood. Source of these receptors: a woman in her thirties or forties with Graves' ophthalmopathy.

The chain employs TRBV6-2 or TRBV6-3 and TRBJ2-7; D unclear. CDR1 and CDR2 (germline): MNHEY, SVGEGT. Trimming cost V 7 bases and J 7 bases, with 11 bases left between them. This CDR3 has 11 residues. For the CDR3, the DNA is TGTGCCAGCACCTCCTTGGGGGAGCAGTACTTC. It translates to CASTSLGEQYF.

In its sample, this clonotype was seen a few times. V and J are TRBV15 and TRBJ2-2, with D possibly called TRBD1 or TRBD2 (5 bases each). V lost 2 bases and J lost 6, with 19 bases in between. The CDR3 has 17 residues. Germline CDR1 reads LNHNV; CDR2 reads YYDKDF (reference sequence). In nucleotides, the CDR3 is TGTGCCACCAGCAGAACCGGGACCTTGATTAACCCCGGGGAGCTGTTTTTT. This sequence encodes CATSRTGTLINPGELFF.

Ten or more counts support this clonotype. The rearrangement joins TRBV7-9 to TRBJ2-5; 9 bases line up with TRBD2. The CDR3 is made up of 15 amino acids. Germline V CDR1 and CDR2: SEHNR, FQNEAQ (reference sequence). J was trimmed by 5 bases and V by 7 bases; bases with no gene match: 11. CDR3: CASTDASGTQETQYF. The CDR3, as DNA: TGTGCCAGCACCGATGCTAGCGGGACTCAGGAGACCCAGTACTTC. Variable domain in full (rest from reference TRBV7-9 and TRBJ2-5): DTGVSQNPRHKITKRGQNVTFRCDPISEHNRLYWYRQTLGQGPEFLTYFQNEAQLEKSRLLSDRFSAERPKGSFSTLEIQRTEQGDSAMYLCASTDASGTQETQYFGPGTRLLVL.

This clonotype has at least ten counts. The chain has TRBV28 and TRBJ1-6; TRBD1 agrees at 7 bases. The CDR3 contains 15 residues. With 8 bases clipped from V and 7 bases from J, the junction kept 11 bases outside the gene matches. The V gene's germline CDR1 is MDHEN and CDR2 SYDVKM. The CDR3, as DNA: TGTGCCAGCGCCATCACAGGGGAAGGGAATTCACCCCTCCACTTT. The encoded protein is CASAITGEGNSPLHF.